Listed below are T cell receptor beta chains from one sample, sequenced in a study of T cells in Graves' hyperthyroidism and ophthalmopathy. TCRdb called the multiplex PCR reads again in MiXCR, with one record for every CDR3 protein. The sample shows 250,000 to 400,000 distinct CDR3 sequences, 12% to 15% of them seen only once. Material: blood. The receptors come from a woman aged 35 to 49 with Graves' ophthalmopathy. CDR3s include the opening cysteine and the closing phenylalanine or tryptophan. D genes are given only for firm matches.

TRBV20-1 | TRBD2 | CSAASGGVSYEQYF
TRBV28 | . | CASALQGPEKLFF
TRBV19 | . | CASSYLNTEAFF
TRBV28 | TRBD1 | CASSLEQGFYEQYF
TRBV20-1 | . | CSAWSGYELSYEQYF
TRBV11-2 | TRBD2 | CASSPRSSGAETQYF
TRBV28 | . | CASSLYKYYEQYF
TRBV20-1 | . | CSARPLRGTGEKLFF
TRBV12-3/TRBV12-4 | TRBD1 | CASRGQLGPSSTGELFF
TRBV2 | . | CASDNPGNTEAFF
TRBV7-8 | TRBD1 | CASSPNRGDQPQHF
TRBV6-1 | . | CASSETLNTYGYTF
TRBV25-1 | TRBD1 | CASSEFGTGPGSYNSPLHF
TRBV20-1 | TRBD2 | CSARAWTSGVYNEQFF
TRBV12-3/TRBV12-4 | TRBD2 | CASSPRTSGGTNIQYF
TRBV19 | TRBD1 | CASSIEVDREKTGELFF
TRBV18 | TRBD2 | CASSLNRPGGADTQYF
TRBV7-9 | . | CASSFPGPNKETQYF
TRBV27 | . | CASSGTPHTGELFF
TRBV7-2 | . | CASSLVRPINYGYTF
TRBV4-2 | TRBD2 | CASSQLLGGRLAGNEQFF
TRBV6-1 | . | CASSELGRSHTEAFF
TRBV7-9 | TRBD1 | CASSPPSRTGERDYGYTF
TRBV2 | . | CTSNGEFNEKLFF
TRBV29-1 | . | CSVGRGSANTEAFF
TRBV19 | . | CASSTQGMNTEAFF
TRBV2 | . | CASARLDDTGELFF
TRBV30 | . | CAWSVGTASSPLHF
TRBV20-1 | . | CSARDVQYGYTF
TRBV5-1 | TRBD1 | CASSLRDRDTEAFF
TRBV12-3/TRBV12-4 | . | CASSLGSRGETQYF
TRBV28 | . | CASSVGVNEQFF
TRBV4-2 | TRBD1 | CASSRSPLEDRVTGNTIYF
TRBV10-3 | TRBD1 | CAISGQGTYNEQFF
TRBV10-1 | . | CASSESGTASYEQYF
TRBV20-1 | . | CSASRLASNGEQYF
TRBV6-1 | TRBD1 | CASSTGVGTYEQYF
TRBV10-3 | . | CAIRVETVTAGNEQFF
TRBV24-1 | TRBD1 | CATSDGTGESQPQHF
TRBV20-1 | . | CSNIWQGNTRPEAFF
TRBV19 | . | CASSSTWGVDTQYF
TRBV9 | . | CPPQGDYEQYF
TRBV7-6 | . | CASSLTETYEQYF
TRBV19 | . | CASSWAVAMNTEAFF
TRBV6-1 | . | CASRTLQGSNSPLHF
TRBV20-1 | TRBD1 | CSALDRVDTGELFF
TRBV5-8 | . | CASSLGQPATNEKLFF
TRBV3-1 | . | CASNLGGSPLHF
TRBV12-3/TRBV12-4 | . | CASSPNMIRQPQHF
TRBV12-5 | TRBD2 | CASGLSGGAAEQFF
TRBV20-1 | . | CSARTGGTGELFF
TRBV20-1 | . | CSASTGREVNYGYTF
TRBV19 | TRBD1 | CASSQPTGVNNQPQHF
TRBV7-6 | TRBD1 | CASSPGQGNHNEQFF
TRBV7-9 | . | CASSLGGDLNGYTF
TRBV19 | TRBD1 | CASFIRTGIPYEQYF
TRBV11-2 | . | CASSLFPADEQYF
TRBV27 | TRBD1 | CASSPRQGGKYGYTF
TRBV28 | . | CASSPTTGGADQPQHF
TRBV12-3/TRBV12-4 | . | CASSLGLQPQHF